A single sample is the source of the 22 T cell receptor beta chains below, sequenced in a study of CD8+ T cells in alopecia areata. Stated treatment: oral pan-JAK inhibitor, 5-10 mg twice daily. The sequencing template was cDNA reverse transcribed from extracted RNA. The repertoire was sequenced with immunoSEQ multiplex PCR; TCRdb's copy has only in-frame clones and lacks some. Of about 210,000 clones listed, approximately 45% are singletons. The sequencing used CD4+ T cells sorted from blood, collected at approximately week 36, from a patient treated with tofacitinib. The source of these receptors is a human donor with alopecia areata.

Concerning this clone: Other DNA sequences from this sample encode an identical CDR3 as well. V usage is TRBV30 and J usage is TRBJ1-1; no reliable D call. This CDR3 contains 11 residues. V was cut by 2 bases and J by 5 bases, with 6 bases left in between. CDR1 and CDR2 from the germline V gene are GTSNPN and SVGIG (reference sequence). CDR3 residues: CAWSRRTEAFF. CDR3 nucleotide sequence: TGTGCCTGGAGTCGGAGGACTGAAGCTTTCTTT.

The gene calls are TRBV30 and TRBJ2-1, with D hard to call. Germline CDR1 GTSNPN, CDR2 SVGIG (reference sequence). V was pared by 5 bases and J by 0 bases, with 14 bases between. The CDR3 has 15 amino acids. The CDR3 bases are TGTGCCTGGCGCACTGGGTCCGGCTCCTACAATGAGCAGTTCTTC. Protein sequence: CAWRTGSGSYNEQFF.

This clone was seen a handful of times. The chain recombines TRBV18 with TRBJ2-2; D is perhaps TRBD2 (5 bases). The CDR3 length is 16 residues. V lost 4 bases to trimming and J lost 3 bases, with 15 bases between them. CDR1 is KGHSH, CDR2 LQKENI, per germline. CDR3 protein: CASSLFEGVDTGELFF. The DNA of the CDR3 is TGTGCCAGCTCACTCTTCGAGGGAGTCGACACCGGGGAGCTGTTTTTT.

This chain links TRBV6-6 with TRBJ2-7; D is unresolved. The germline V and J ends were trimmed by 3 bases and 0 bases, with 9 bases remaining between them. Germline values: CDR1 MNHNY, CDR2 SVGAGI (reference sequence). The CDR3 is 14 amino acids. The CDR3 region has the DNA TGTGCCAGCAGTTATACGCGGCTCTCCTACGAGCAGTACTTC. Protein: CASSYTRLSYEQYF.

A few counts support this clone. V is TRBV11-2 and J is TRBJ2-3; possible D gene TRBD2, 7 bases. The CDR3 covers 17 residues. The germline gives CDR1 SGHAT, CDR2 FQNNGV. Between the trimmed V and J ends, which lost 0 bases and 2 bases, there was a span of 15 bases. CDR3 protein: CASSLDHRRGATDTQYF. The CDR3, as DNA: TGTGCCAGCAGCTTAGATCACCGCCGGGGGGCCACAGATACGCAGTATTTT.

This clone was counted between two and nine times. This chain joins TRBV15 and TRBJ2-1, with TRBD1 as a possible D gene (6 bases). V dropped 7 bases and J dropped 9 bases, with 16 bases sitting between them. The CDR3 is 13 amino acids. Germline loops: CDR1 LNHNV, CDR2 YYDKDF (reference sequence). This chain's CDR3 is CATNNRVDGEQFF. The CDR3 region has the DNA TGTGCCACCAACAACAGGGTTGATGGTGAGCAGTTCTTC.

The CDR3, as DNA: TGTGCCAGCAGCCAAGAATTTAGTCCCCCCTACAATGAGCAGTTCTTC. It translates to CASSQEFSPPYNEQFF. The rearrangement links TRBV14 to TRBJ2-1; D gene unclear. The V end was cut by 0 bases, the J end by 2 bases, with 11 bases between. This CDR3 contains 16 residues. Germline CDR1 SGHDN, CDR2 FVKESK.

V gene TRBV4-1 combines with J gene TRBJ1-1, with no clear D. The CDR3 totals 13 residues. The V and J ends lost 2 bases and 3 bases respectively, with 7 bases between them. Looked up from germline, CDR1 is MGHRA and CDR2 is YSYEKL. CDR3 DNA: TGCGCCAGCAGCCAATACAGAGACACTGAAGCTTTCTTT. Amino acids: CASSQYRDTEAFF.

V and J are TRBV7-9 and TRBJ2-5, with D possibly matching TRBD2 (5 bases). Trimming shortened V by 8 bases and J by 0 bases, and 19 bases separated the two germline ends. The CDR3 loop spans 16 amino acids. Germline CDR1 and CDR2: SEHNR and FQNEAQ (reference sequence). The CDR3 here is CASRYGPSGNQETQYF. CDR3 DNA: TGTGCCAGCCGCTATGGGCCCAGCGGAAACCAAGAGACCCAGTACTTC. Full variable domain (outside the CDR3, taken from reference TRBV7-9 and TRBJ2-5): DTGVSQNPRHKITKRGQNVTFRCDPISEHNRLYWYRQTLGQGPEFLTYFQNEAQLEKSRLLSDRFSAERPKGSFSTLEIQRTEQGDSAMYLCASRYGPSGNQETQYFGPGTRLLVL.

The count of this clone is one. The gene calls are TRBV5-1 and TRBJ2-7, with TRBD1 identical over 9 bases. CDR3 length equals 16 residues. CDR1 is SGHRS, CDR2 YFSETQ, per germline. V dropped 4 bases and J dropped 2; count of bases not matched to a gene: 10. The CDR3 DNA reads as TGCGCCAGCAGCATCGCCCGGGACAGGGCCCCCTACGAGCAGTACTTC. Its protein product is CASSIARDRAPYEQYF.

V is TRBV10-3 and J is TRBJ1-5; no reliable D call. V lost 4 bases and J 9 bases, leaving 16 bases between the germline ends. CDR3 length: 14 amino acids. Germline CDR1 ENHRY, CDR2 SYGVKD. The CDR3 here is CAISGQGSESPQHF. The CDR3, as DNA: TGTGCCATCAGTGGACAAGGGTCAGAGTCGCCCCAGCATTTT.

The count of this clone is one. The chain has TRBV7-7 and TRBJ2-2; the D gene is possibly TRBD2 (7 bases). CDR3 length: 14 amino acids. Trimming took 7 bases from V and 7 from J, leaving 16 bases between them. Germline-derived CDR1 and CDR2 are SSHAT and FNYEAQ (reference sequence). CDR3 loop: CASTKPGEGGELFF. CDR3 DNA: TGTGCCAGCACCAAACCAGGGGAGGGCGGGGAGCTGTTTTTT.

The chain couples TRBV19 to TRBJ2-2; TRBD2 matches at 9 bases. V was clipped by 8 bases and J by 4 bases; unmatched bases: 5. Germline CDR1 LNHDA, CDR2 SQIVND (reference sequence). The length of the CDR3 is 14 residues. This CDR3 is CASFSGRSTGELFF. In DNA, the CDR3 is TGTGCCAGTTTCAGCGGGAGGTCCACCGGGGAGCTGTTTTTT.

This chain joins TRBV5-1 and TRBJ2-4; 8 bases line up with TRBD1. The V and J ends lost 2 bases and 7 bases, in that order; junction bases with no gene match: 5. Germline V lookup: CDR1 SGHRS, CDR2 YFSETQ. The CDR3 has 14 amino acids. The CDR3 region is CASSFQGAENIQYF. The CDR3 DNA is TGCGCCAGCAGCTTCCAGGGGGCGGAGAACATTCAGTACTTC.

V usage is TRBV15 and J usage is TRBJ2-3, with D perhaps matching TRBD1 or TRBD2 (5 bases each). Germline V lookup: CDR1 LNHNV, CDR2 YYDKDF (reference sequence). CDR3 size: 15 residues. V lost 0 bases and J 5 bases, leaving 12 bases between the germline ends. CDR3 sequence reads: CATSRDRSGQDTQYF. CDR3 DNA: TGTGCCACCAGCAGAGATCGGTCGGGGCAAGATACGCAGTATTTT.

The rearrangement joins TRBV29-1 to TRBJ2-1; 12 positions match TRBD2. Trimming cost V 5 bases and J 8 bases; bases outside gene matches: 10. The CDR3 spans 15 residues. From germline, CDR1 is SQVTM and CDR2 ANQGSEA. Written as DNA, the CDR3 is TGCAGCGTTTATTCTAGCGGGAGGGCCAGGTATGAGCAGTTCTTC. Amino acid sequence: CSVYSSGRARYEQFF.

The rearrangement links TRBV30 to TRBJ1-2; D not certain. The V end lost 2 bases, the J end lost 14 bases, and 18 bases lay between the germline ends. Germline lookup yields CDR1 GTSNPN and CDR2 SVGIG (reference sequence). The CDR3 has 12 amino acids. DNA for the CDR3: TGTGCCTGGAGTTTTCAGGAAGCGAAACGAACCTTC. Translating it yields CAWSFQEAKRTF.

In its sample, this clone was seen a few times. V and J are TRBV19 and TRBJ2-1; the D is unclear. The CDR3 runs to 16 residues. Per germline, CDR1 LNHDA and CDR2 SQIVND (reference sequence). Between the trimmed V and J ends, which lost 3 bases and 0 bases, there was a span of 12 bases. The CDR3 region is CASSITQRSSYNEQFF. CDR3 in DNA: TGTGCCAGTAGTATTACCCAGAGGAGCTCCTACAATGAGCAGTTCTTC.

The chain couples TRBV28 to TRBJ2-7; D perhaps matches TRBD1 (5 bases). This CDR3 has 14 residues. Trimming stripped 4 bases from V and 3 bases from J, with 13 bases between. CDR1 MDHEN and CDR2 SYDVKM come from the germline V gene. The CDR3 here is CASSSRTFNYEQYF. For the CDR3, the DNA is TGTGCCAGCAGTTCCAGGACATTTAACTACGAGCAGTACTTC.

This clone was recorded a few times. This chain's CDR3 is CASSPYGGANYGYTF. CDR3 nucleotide sequence: TGTGCCAGCAGCCCCTATGGCGGGGCGAACTATGGCTACACCTTC. The chain combines TRBV7-9 with TRBJ1-2; maybe TRBD1 (5 bases). The CDR3 sequence is 15 residues long. CDR1 and CDR2 (germline): SEHNR, FQNEAQ (reference sequence). V lost 5 bases and J 2 bases, leaving 15 bases between the germline ends.

The CDR3 spells CASSKGLPYEQFF. The CDR3 DNA reads TGTGCCAGCAGCAAAGGTCTCCCCTATGAGCAGTTCTTC. The chain has TRBV11-3 and TRBJ2-1; D is ambiguous. V was pared by 5 bases and J by 8 bases, with 13 bases between. Germline V CDR1 and CDR2: SGHNT, YENEEA. This CDR3 has 13 amino acids. Complete variable domain (other parts from reference TRBV11-3 and TRBJ2-1): EAGVVQSPRYKIIEKKQPVAFWCNPISGHNTLYWYLQNLGQGPELLIRYENEEAVDDSQLPKDRFSAERLKGVDSTLKIQPAELGDSAVYLCASSKGLPYEQFFGPGTRLTVL.

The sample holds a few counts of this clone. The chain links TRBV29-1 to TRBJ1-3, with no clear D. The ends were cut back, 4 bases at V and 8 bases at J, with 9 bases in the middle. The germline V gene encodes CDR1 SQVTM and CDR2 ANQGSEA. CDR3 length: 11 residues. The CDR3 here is CSVASGDTIYF. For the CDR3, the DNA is TGCAGCGTTGCGTCGGGCGACACCATATATTTT.